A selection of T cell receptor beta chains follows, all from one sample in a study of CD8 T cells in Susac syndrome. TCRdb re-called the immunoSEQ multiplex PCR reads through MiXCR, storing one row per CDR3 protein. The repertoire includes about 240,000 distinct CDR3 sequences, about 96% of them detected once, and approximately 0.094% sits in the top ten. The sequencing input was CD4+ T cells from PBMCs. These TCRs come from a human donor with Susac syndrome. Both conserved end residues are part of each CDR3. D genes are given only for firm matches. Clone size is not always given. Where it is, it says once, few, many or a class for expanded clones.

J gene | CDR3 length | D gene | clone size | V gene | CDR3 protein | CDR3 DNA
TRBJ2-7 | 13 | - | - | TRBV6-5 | CASHRLGGYEQYF | TGTGCCAGCCACAGACTGGGAGGCTACGAGCAGTACTTC
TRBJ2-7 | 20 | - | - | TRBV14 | CASSQPGRGGGRSSSYEQYF | TGTGCCAGCAGCCAGCCGGGACGTGGAGGGGGACGATCCAGCTCCTACGAGCAGTACTTC
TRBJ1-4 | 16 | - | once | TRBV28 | CASSSSTGVKVEKLFF | -
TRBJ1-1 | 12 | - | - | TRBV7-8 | CASSQSAWTAFF | TGTGCCAGCAGCCAATCCGCTTGGACTGCTTTCTTT
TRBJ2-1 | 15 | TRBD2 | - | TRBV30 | CAWTPGTSGRNEQFF | TGTGCCTGGACCCCCGGGACTAGCGGGAGGAATGAGCAGTTCTTC
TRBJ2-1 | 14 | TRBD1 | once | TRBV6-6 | CASSYVGQGNEQFF | TGTGCCAGCAGTTACGTCGGACAGGGGAATGAGCAGTTCTTC
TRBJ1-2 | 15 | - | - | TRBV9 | CASSGTIVSDYGYTF | TGTGCCAGCAGCGGGACAATAGTATCGGACTATGGCTACACCTTC
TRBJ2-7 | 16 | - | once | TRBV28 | CASHPSTGTRYLEQYF | TGTGCCAGCCATCCCTCAACCGGGACGAGATATTTGGAGCAGTACTTC
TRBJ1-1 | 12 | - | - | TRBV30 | CAQRVRGDVAFF | TGTGCCCAAAGGGTCAGGGGAGATGTAGCTTTCTTT
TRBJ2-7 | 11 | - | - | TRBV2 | CASSEVREQYF | TGTGCCAGCAGTGAGGTCCGCGAGCAGTACTTC
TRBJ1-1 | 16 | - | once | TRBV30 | CAWIPVTQGMNTEAFF | TGTGCCTGGATTCCCGTAACACAGGGAATGAACACTGAAGCTTTCTTT
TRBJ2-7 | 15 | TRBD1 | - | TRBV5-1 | CASSSSGTGLYEQYF | TGCGCCAGCAGCTCGTCCGGGACAGGGCTCTACGAGCAGTACTTC
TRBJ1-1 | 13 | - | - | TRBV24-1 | CATRSKLNTEAFF | TGTGCCACCAGGTCGAAACTGAACACTGAAGCTTTCTTT
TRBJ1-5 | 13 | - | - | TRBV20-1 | CSATGIPNQPQHF | TGCAGTGCTACTGGAATTCCCAATCAGCCCCAGCATTTT
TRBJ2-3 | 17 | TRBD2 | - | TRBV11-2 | CASSLDPAGGSSDTQYF | TGTGCCAGCAGCTTAGATCCGGCGGGAGGTAGTTCAGATACGCAGTATTTT
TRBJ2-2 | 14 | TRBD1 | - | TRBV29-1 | CSVGGQVMGGELFF | TGCAGCGTGGGGGGACAGGTCATGGGCGGGGAGCTGTTTTTT
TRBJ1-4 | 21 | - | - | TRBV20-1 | CSSQTRVKPYLNPATNEKLFF | TGCAGTTCTCAGACTAGGGTCAAGCCGTACCTAAACCCTGCAACTAATGAAAAACTGTTTTTT
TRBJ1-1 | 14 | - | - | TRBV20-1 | CSARVGGMNTEAFF | TGCAGTGCTAGAGTCGGCGGGATGAACACTGAAGCTTTCTTT
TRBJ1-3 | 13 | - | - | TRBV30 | CAWSRSSGNTIYF | TGTGCCTGGAGCCGCAGCTCTGGAAACACCATATATTTT
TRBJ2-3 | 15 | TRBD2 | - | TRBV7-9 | CASSSIAGSTDTQYF | TGTGCCAGCAGCTCTATAGCGGGGAGCACAGATACGCAGTATTTT
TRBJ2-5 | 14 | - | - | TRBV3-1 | CASSQQSVYETQYF | TGTGCCAGCAGCCAACAAAGCGTATACGAGACCCAGTACTTC
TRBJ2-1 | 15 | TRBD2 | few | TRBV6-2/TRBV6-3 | CASGDIGLAEDKQFF | TGTGCCAGCGGAGACATCGGACTAGCGGAAGATAAGCAGTTCTTC
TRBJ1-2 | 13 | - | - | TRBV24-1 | CATSDLYSYGYTF | TGTGCCACCAGTGATTTGTACAGCTATGGCTACACCTTC
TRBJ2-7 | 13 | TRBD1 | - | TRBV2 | CASRVTGVDEQYF | TGTGCCAGCAGAGTGACAGGGGTGGACGAGCAGTACTTC
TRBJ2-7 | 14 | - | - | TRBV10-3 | CAISGQHTPYEQYF | TGTGCCATCAGTGGTCAACATACCCCCTACGAGCAGTACTTC
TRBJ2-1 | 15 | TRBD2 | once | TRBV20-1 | CSARPPSGANNEQFF | TGCAGTGCTAGACCGCCTAGCGGAGCGAACAATGAGCAGTTCTTC
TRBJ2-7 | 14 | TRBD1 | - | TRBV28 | CASRRTGGFYEQYF | TGTGCCAGCAGACGGACAGGGGGGTTTTACGAGCAGTACTTC
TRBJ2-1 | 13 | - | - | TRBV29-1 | CSALPVGYNEQFF | TGCAGCGCCCTACCGGTGGGGTACAATGAGCAGTTCTTC
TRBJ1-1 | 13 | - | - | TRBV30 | CAWSVQEGTEAFF | TGTGCCTGGAGTGTACAAGAGGGGACCGAAGCTTTCTTT
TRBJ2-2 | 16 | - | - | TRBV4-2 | CASSQEFLGNTGELFF | TGTGCCAGCAGCCAAGAATTTCTGGGGAACACCGGGGAGCTGTTTTTT
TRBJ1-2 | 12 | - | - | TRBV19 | CASDEGNYGYTF | TGTGCCAGTGATGAGGGGAACTATGGCTACACCTTC
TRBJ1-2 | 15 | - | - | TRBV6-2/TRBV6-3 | CASSRGPQRVYGYTF | TGTGCCAGCAGCCGGGGACCCCAAAGGGTCTATGGCTACACCTTC
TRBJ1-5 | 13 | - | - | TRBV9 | CASSSSPNQPQHF | TGTGCCAGCAGCTCCTCCCCAAATCAGCCCCAGCATTTT